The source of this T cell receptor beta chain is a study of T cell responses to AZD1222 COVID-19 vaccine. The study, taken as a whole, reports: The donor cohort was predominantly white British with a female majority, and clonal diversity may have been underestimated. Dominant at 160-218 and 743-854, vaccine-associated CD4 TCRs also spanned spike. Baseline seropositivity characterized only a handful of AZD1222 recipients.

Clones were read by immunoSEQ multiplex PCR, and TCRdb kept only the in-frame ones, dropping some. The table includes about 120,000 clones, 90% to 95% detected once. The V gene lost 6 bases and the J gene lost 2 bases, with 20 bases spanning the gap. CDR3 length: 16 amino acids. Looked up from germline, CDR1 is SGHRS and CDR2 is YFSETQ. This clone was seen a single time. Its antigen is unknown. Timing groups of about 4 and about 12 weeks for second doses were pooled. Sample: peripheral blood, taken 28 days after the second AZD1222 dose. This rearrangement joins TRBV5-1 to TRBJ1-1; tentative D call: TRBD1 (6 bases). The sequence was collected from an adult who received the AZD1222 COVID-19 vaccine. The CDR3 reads CASTPREGEGNTEAFF. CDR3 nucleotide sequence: TGCGCCAGCACCCCGAGGGAGGGGGAGGGAAACACTGAAGCTTTCTTT.